Described below is a single TCR beta chain sequence and its context. The antigen remains unidentified. These data belong to a study of cytomegalovirus exposure and HLA in healthy donors. The wider study: As an earlier analysis found, 150 million to 200 million T cells yielded about 120 million unique TCR beta sequences. Within an early data release were about 80 million unique TCRs drawn from HLA-typed donors. Genotyping of roughly 400 donors showed that 70% to 90% belonged to the Caucasian-associated ancestry cluster.

Vbeta (60) and Jbeta (13) primers were used in the PCR. TCRdb keeps only in-frame clones here, not all; method: immunoSEQ multiplex PCR. This table holds approximately 150,000 clones, approximately 67% found once. Study conclusions and caveats: A later analysis showed that HLA-associated TCR beta chains had undergone more clonal expansion than equally common others.

This sequence originates from a woman between 18 and 29 years old in good health and CMV-seropositive. The material sequenced was PBMCs.

The DNA of the CDR3 is TGTGCCGGGAGACAGGGGGCGATACGGGAGCAGTACTTC. The encoded protein is CAGRQGAIREQYF. The chain employs TRBV2 and TRBJ2-7, with 10 bases fitting TRBD1. The germline V gene has CDR1 SNHLY and CDR2 FYNNEI. V shed 11 bases and J 7 bases; nucleotides not matched to a gene: 11. This CDR3 has 13 amino acids.